Listed below are T cell receptor beta chains from one sample, sequenced in a study of shared clonotypes between healthy human individuals. Repertoires were generated with immunoSEQ multiplex PCR, while TCRdb's copy carries only in-frame clones and drops some. The profile shows about 700,000 clones, about 74% of them singletons. Sequencing input: memory CD4+ T cells sorted from blood. The receptors originated from a woman in her 30s in good health. The CDR3 runs from the conserved cysteine through the conserved F or W. D genes are given only for firm matches. For some rows the clone size is stated as once, few or many, or as a class when expanded; others skip it.

cdr3_aa cdr3_nt j_call v_call d_call clone_size cdr3_length
CASTRQGLPDTQYF TGTGCCAGCACGAGACAGGGATTGCCAGATACGCAGTATTTT TRBJ2-3 TRBV19 TRBD1 NA 14
CAWSPRNSGNTIYF TGTGCCTGGAGTCCTCGAAACTCTGGAAACACCATATATTTT TRBJ1-3 TRBV30 NA NA 14
CASSPRRGLGETQYF TGTGCCAGCAGCCCGCGGAGAGGGTTGGGAGAGACCCAGTACTTC TRBJ2-5 TRBV11-2 NA few 15
CASSYSMGQQYQPQHF TGTGCCAGCAGTTACTCGATGGGACAGCAGTATCAGCCCCAGCATTTT TRBJ1-5 TRBV6-6 TRBD1 few 16
CSAAYLGEQYF TGCAGTGCAGCATACCTAGGCGAGCAGTACTTC TRBJ2-7 TRBV20-1 NA few 11
CASRRQGSYEQYF TGTGCCAGCAGGAGACAGGGAAGCTACGAGCAGTACTTC TRBJ2-7 TRBV28 TRBD1 NA 13
CASSSASGGETQYF TGTGCCAGCAGCTCGGCTAGCGGAGGAGAGACCCAGTACTTC TRBJ2-5 TRBV5-4 TRBD2 NA 14
CASSLLPGLAGVGEQFF TGTGCCAGCAGCTTACTTCCGGGACTAGCGGGAGTAGGGGAGCAGTTCTTC TRBJ2-1 TRBV7-9 TRBD2 NA 17
CASSATANTGELFF TGTGCCAGCAGTGCTACTGCAAACACCGGGGAGCTGTTTTTT TRBJ2-2 TRBV25-1 NA NA 14
CASSPETSGSSGEQFF TGTGCCAGCTCACCAGAAACTAGCGGGAGCTCGGGTGAGCAGTTCTTC TRBJ2-1 TRBV18 TRBD2 NA 16
CASSIQGANSYEQYF TGTGCCAGTAGTATTCAGGGGGCAAATTCCTACGAGCAGTACTTC TRBJ2-7 TRBV19 TRBD1 NA 15
CASSGQGVGDTEAFF TGTGCCAGCAGTGGCCAGGGGGTAGGGGACACTGAAGCTTTCTTT TRBJ1-1 TRBV11-2 TRBD1 NA 15
CASSLPNYEQYF TGTGCCAGCAGTTTGCCTAACTACGAGCAGTACTTC TRBJ2-7 TRBV28 NA NA 12
CASSRQLAGRLNEQFF TGTGCCAGCAGCCGACAACTAGCGGGACGTCTCAATGAGCAGTTCTTC TRBJ2-1 TRBV14 TRBD2 NA 16
CASSQDAREGRVEQFF TGCGCCAGCAGCCAAGACGCGAGGGAGGGCCGTGTTGAGCAGTTCTTC TRBJ2-1 TRBV4-1 TRBD2 NA 16
CASSLALAGRNADTQYF TGCGCCAGCAGCTTGGCCCTAGCGGGGAGGAACGCAGATACGCAGTATTTT TRBJ2-3 TRBV5-1 TRBD2 once 17
CASSLGGTEPDTQYF TGTGCCAGCAGCTTGGGGGGGACAGAACCAGATACGCAGTATTTT TRBJ2-3 TRBV7-9 NA few 15
CASSLDRLSGNTIYF TGTGCCAGCAGCTTAGACCGGCTCTCTGGAAACACCATATATTTT TRBJ1-3 TRBV7-9 NA many 15
CATKREGADTQYF TGTGCCACCAAGCGGGAGGGCGCGGATACGCAGTATTTT TRBJ2-3 TRBV19 TRBD2 few 13
CASSILRAAGAVDTQYF TGTGCCAGTAGTATCCTCAGGGCAGCGGGAGCGGTAGATACGCAGTATTTT TRBJ2-3 TRBV19 TRBD2 NA 17
CASSPETGDQPQHF TGTGCCAGCTCACCAGAAACAGGGGATCAGCCCCAGCATTTT TRBJ1-5 TRBV18 TRBD1 few 14
CASRDLGQPQHF TGTGCCAGCAGGGACCTAGGGCAGCCCCAGCATTTT TRBJ1-5 TRBV6-1 NA NA 12
CSGGTEAFF TGCAGCGGGGGGACTGAAGCTTTCTTT TRBJ1-1 TRBV29-1 NA NA 9
CSAGLQVEQYF TGCAGTGCCGGGCTGCAGGTCGAGCAGTACTTC TRBJ2-7 TRBV20-1 NA once 11
CASKSGFNYGYTF TGTGCCAGCAAATCAGGGTTTAACTATGGCTACACCTTC TRBJ1-2 TRBV28 NA NA 13
CASSLFTRPELGEAFF TGTGCCAGCAGCTTATTCACCCGGCCGGAGTTGGGTGAAGCTTTCTTT TRBJ1-1 TRBV7-8 NA NA 16
CASSSGTGSYEQYF TGTGCCAGCAGTTCCGGGACAGGATCCTACGAGCAGTACTTC TRBJ2-7 TRBV11-2 TRBD1 NA 14
CASSVQGGREKLFF TGTGCCAGCAGCGTACAGGGCGGGCGAGAAAAACTGTTTTTT TRBJ1-4 TRBV9 NA NA 14
CASRFSLDSYEQYF TGTGCCAGCAGATTTAGCTTGGACAGCTACGAGCAGTACTTC TRBJ2-7 TRBV27 NA NA 14
CASSLRWTAVAKNIQYF TGTGCCAGCAGTTTAAGGTGGACGGCGGTGGCCAAAAACATTCAGTACTTC TRBJ2-4 TRBV27 NA NA 17
CASSLAGTLAKNIQYF TGTGCCAGCAGCTTAGCCGGGACCTTAGCCAAAAACATTCAGTACTTC TRBJ2-4 TRBV7-2 NA NA 16
CASRETGFSYEQYF TGTGCCAGCAGGGAGACAGGGTTCTCCTACGAGCAGTACTTC TRBJ2-7 TRBV6-6 TRBD1 NA 14
CASSLLTGGSTDTQYF TGCGCCAGCAGCTTGCTTACGGGAGGAAGCACAGATACGCAGTATTTT TRBJ2-3 TRBV5-1 TRBD2 NA 16
CASSFGTLGNEQFF TGCGCCAGCAGCTTTGGAACGCTTGGGAATGAGCAGTTCTTC TRBJ2-1 TRBV5-1 NA NA 14
CASTQGGAGPTDTQYF TGTGCCAGCACCCAGGGGGGGGCGGGACCCACAGATACGCAGTATTTT TRBJ2-3 TRBV25-1 NA NA 16